These T cell receptor beta chains were read from a single sample in a study of cytomegalovirus exposure and HLA in healthy donors. The protocol was immunoSEQ multiplex PCR, while the TCRdb copy is restricted to in-frame clones and leaves out a portion. Here the sample spans about 170,000 clones, around 80% being singletons. Sequencing was done on a sample of PBMCs. Receptors originate from a woman aged 50 to 65 in good health and CMV-seronegative. Each CDR3 is given with its conserved first and last residue. The D gene is left open where the match is weak. Some rows mark clone size as missing; the rest say once, few, many or name a class of expanded clone.

clone_size,v_call,j_call,d_call,cdr3_aa,cdr3_nt
.,TRBV5-6,TRBJ2-3,.,CASSLEQGFYADTQYF,TGTGCCAGCAGCTTGGAGCAGGGTTTCTACGCAGATACGCAGTATTTT
once,TRBV28,TRBJ1-4,TRBD1,CASSLGQGDEKLFF,TGTGCCAGCAGTTTAGGACAGGGGGATGAAAAACTGTTTTTT
.,TRBV7-9,TRBJ2-7,TRBD2,CASSFPMVSGGTYIEQYF,TGTGCCAGCAGCTTTCCCATGGTTAGCGGGGGGACCTACATCGAGCAGTACTTC
.,TRBV6-6,TRBJ2-1,TRBD2,CASSYSGDSGEFEQFF,TGTGCCAGCAGTTACTCAGGTGATAGCGGGGAATTTGAGCAGTTCTTC
.,TRBV6-5,TRBJ2-5,TRBD1,CASLAGTGGLQYF,TGTGCCAGCCTAGCCGGGACAGGGGGTTTGCAGTACTTC
.,TRBV28,TRBJ1-2,.,CASSLISGWSTF,TGTGCCAGCAGTTTAATTTCCGGGTGGTCCACCTTC
.,TRBV16,TRBJ2-7,TRBD1,CASSHSGTGAYEQYF,TGTGCCAGCAGCCATTCCGGGACAGGGGCCTACGAGCAGTACTTC
.,TRBV5-1,TRBJ2-7,.,CASSLDGGPWEQYF,TGCGCCAGCAGCTTGGATGGCGGGCCATGGGAGCAGTACTTC
few,TRBV27,TRBJ2-5,TRBD2,CASSLAGVFEETQYF,TGTGCCAGCAGTCTAGCGGGAGTATTCGAAGAGACCCAGTACTTC
.,TRBV30,TRBJ2-7,.,CACTGDYEQYF,TGTGCCTGTACGGGGGACTACGAGCAGTACTTC
.,TRBV27,TRBJ2-7,TRBD1,CASSFAGTGVAEQYF,TGTGCCAGCAGTTTTGCCGGGACAGGGGTCGCCGAGCAGTACTTC
few,TRBV9,TRBJ2-6,TRBD2,CASGRIAGGPSGANVLTF,TGTGCCAGCGGCCGGATAGCGGGAGGGCCGTCTGGGGCCAACGTCCTGACTTTC
.,TRBV29-1,TRBJ2-7,TRBD1,CSVIGTGGSYEQYF,TGCAGCGTTATCGGGACAGGGGGCTCCTACGAGCAGTACTTC
.,TRBV29-1,TRBJ2-1,.,CSLSDRDEQFF,TGCAGCTTATCCGACCGGGATGAGCAGTTCTTC
once,TRBV6-5,TRBJ1-5,.,CASRSTSSNQPQHF,TGTGCCAGCAGGTCCACTTCCAGCAATCAGCCCCAGCATTTT
.,TRBV2,TRBJ1-5,TRBD1,CANGDSTYQPQHF,TGTGCTAACGGGGACAGCACCTATCAGCCCCAGCATTTT
.,TRBV9,TRBJ1-1,TRBD1,CASSPRTGGNTEAFF,TGTGCCAGCAGCCCCCGGACAGGGGGCAATACTGAAGCTTTCTTT
.,TRBV6-5,TRBJ2-7,TRBD2,CASSPSGSFYEQYF,TGTGCCAGCAGTCCTAGCGGGAGTTTCTACGAGCAGTACTTC
.,TRBV19,TRBJ2-5,.,CATNLGRLQETQYF,TGTGCCACCAATCTAGGCCGGCTCCAAGAGACCCAGTACTTC
.,TRBV30,TRBJ1-5,.,CAWSVGWPGDQPQHF,TGTGCCTGGAGTGTGGGGTGGCCAGGGGATCAGCCCCAGCATTTT
.,TRBV27,TRBJ2-1,.,CASSYRAGNEQFF,TGTGCCAGCAGTTACAGGGCTGGCAATGAGCAGTTCTTC
.,TRBV7-9,TRBJ2-2,.,CASSAGWNKGTGELFF,TGTGCCAGCTCGGCGGGGTGGAATAAGGGGACCGGGGAGCTGTTTTTT
.,TRBV18,TRBJ1-1,.,CASSPQGGGTEAFF,TGTGCCAGCTCCCCCCAGGGAGGTGGGACTGAAGCTTTCTTT
.,TRBV28,TRBJ1-6,TRBD1,CASSPNRGNSPLHF,TGTGCCAGCAGTCCCAACAGGGGTAATTCACCCCTCCACTTT